What follows is one TCR beta chain and its context. A multiplex PCR was run with 60 Vbeta primers and 13 Jbeta primers. The method was immunoSEQ multiplex PCR; TCRdb's version includes in-frame clones alone and lacks a portion of them. The sample has more than 95,000 clones, around 86% seen once. This sample stems from a study of cytomegalovirus exposure and HLA in healthy donors. The sequence was obtained from a woman aged 25 to 39 in good health and CMV-seronegative. Material: PBMCs.

The DNA of the CDR3 is TGTGCCAGTAGCTGGACAGTGACTGAAGCTTTCTTT. Translating it yields CASSWTVTEAFF. The V call is TRBV19, the J call TRBJ1-1; D perhaps matches TRBD1 (6 bases). Trimming stripped 6 bases from V and 5 bases from J, with 10 bases between. Germline V CDR1 and CDR2: LNHDA, SQIVND (reference sequence). The CDR3 sequence is 12 residues long.